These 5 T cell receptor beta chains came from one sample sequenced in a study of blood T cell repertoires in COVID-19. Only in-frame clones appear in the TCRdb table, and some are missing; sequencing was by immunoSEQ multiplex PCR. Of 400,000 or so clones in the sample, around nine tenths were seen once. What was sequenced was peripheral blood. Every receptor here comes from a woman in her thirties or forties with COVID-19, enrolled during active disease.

The CDR3 DNA is TGTGCCAGCATGCCACCGATGGGTGCAGGGGGAGAAACTGAAGCTTTCTTT. This encodes CASMPPMGAGGETEAFF. This chain links TRBV7-9 with TRBJ1-1; 7 positions agree with TRBD1. V shed 7 bases and J 5 bases; nucleotides not matched to a gene: 19. CDR1 is SEHNR, CDR2 FQNEAQ, per germline (reference sequence). The CDR3 spans 17 residues.

As DNA, the CDR3 is TGTGCCAGCAGTTTAATTCTAGCGGGAGGTGAGACCCAGTACTTC. Translated, it gives CASSLILAGGETQYF. The chain links TRBV28 to TRBJ2-5, with TRBD2 matching 11 bases. With 2 bases clipped from V and 5 bases from J, the junction kept 4 bases outside the gene matches. The length of the CDR3 is 15 residues. Germline CDR1 is MDHEN and CDR2 is SYDVKM.

The CDR3 DNA reads as TGTGCCAGCAGCATCGACACCGCGGAAGCTTTCTTT. It specifies CASSIDTAEAFF. The chain links TRBV7-9 to TRBJ1-1; no reliable D call. Trimming removed 5 bases from V and 8 bases from J, with 12 bases in between. The V gene's germline CDR1 is SEHNR and CDR2 FQNEAQ (reference sequence). The length of the CDR3 is 12 residues.

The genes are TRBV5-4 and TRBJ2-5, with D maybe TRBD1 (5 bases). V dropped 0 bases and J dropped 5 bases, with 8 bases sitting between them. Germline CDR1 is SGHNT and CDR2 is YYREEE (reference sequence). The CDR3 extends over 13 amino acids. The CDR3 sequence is CASSLASGETQYF. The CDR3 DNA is TGTGCCAGCAGCTTGGCCTCAGGGGAGACCCAGTACTTC.

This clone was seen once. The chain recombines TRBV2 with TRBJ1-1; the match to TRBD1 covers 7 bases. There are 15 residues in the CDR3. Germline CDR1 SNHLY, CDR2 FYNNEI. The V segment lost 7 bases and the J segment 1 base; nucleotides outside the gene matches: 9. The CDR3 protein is CASIGPGQQNTEAFF. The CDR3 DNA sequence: TGTGCCAGCATCGGACCGGGACAGCAGAACACTGAAGCTTTCTTT.